The clone carrying this T cell receptor (beta chain) appeared many times. What it binds is unknown. A process of 5'RACE template switching, which added a universal primer site and UMIs, was used to make TCR cDNA. TCRdb redid the calling of the 5' RACE reads with MiXCR, one entry per CDR3 protein. The sample consists of approximately 250,000 distinct CDR3 sequences, approximately 3.6% of them appearing once. The sample belongs to a study of T cells after yellow fever vaccination. Across the whole study: Fractions with few cells were prepared using SMART-Seq v4 Ultra Low Input.

Study-level findings and limits: Post-booster reappearance was seen for most primary-vaccination clones (just over 95% CD4, about 88% CD8).

This CDR3 region has 14 residues. The V and J ends lost 3 bases and 6 bases respectively, with 15 bases between them. Germline CDR1 reads GTSNPN; CDR2 reads SVGIG (reference sequence). The source material was PBMCs, sampled 15 days after the yellow fever booster vaccination. The chain links TRBV30 to TRBJ1-5; D is uncertain. The origin of this receptor is a man aged 18-30 years who received the YFV17D yellow fever vaccine. This chain's CDR3 is CAWSPLNPGQPQHF. CDR3 coding DNA: TGTGCCTGGAGCCCTTTGAATCCCGGTCAGCCCCAGCATTTT. The variable domain in full, with the rest retrieved from reference TRBV30 and TRBJ1-5, is SQTIHQWPATLVQPVGSPLSLECTVEGTSNPNLYWYRQAAGRGLQLLFYSVGIGQISSEVPQNLSASRPQDRQFILSSKKLLLSDSGFYLCAWSPLNPGQPQHFGDGTRLSIL.